The 21 T cell receptor beta chains presented below share a single source sample, sequenced in a study of T cell responses to AZD1222 COVID-19 vaccine. The table came from immunoSEQ multiplex PCR; TCRdb's copy has only in-frame clones and leaves some out. Of 150,000 or so clones listed, about 90% are singletons. The sample here was peripheral blood, taken 28 days after the second AZD1222 dose. The receptor set was obtained from an adult who received the AZD1222 COVID-19 vaccine.

The table lists this clone with a count of one. The J gene is TRBJ2-7, the V gene TRBV6-1, with 7 bases fitting TRBD1. Germline assignment: CDR1 MNHNS and CDR2 SASEGT. This CDR3 region has 15 residues. Trimming at V came to 2 bases and at J to 4 bases, leaving 8 bases not matched to a gene. The chain's CDR3 is CASSEKDRVRYEQYF. The DNA for the CDR3 is TGTGCCAGCAGTGAAAAAGACAGGGTAAGATACGAGCAGTACTTC.

The genes are TRBV19 and TRBJ1-6; D possibly corresponds to TRBD1 (5 bases). The V gene's germline CDR1 is LNHDA and CDR2 SQIVND (reference sequence). This CDR3 has 13 amino acids. The V and J ends lost 7 bases and 8 bases respectively, with 12 bases between them. The CDR3 loop reads CASTSRADSPLHF. In nucleotides, the CDR3 is TGTGCCAGTACGAGCAGGGCGGATTCACCCCTCCACTTT.

The rearrangement uses TRBV7-2 and TRBJ1-5; TRBD1 might be the D (6 bases). CDR1 and CDR2 (germline): SGHTA, FQGNSA. CDR3 length: 15 residues. V was pared by 5 bases and J by 3 bases, with 14 bases between. The CDR3 sequence: CASSHRGQPNQPQHF. CDR3 bases: TGTGCCAGCAGCCATAGAGGACAGCCCAATCAGCCCCAGCATTTT.

This clone has only one observation. The V gene is TRBV7-8, the J gene TRBJ1-3; D may be TRBD1 (6 bases). Germline V lookup: CDR1 SGHVS, CDR2 FQNEAQ. V was pared by 3 bases and J by 0 bases, with 12 bases between. The CDR3 spans 16 residues. CDR3 region: CASSLKRGYSGNTIYF. CDR3 DNA sequence: TGTGCCAGCAGCTTGAAAAGGGGGTACTCTGGAAACACCATATATTTT.

The rearrangement joins TRBV18 to TRBJ2-2, with no clear D. The V gene's germline CDR1 is KGHSH and CDR2 LQKENI. Trimming stripped 4 bases from V and 5 bases from J, with 11 bases between. The CDR3 length is 14 residues. Here the CDR3 reads CASSREAATGELFF. The CDR3 DNA reads as TGTGCCAGCTCACGTGAGGCCGCAACCGGGGAGCTGTTTTTT.

The V call is TRBV5-8, the J call TRBJ2-7, with 7 bases identical to TRBD1. The germline V gene has CDR1 SGHTS and CDR2 YDEGEE. The length of the CDR3 is 14 residues. V gave up 4 bases and J gave up 6 bases; unmatched junction bases: 10. The CDR3 sequence is CASSLRGYASEQYF. The CDR3 DNA is TGTGCCAGCAGCCTCAGGGGGTACGCTAGCGAGCAGTACTTC.

The chain combines TRBV5-1 with TRBJ2-2; D ambiguous. CDR1 SGHRS and CDR2 YFSETQ come from the germline V gene. V lost 2 bases and J lost 5, with 4 bases in between. This CDR3 has 12 residues. CDR3 protein: CASSFKTGELFF. CDR3 sequence (DNA): TGCGCCAGCAGCTTTAAAACCGGGGAGCTGTTTTTT. Supplemented by reference TRBV5-1 and TRBJ2-2, the full variable domain reads KAGVTQTPRYLIKTRGQQVTLSCSPISGHRSVSWYQQTPGQGLQFLFEYFSETQRNKGNFPGRFSGRQFSNSRSEMNVSTLELGDSALYLCASSFKTGELFFGEGSRLTVL.

This clone was seen a few times. The rearrangement links TRBV10-3 to TRBJ2-7; D possibly corresponds to TRBD2 (5 bases). There are 11 residues in the CDR3. The V gene's germline CDR1 is ENHRY and CDR2 SYGVKD. Trimming cost V 6 bases and J 5 bases, with 8 bases left between them. The CDR3, as DNA: TGTGCCATCAGAGAGGGAAACGAGCAGTACTTC. As protein: CAIREGNEQYF.

The rearrangement uses TRBV27 and TRBJ2-7, with 10 bases matching TRBD2. V lost 6 bases and J lost 3; bases outside the gene matches: 17. The germline CDR1 and CDR2 sequences are MNHEY and SMNVEV (reference sequence). The length of the CDR3 is 18 residues. The CDR3 here is CASSVLPRTSGLGYEQYF. The CDR3 DNA reads TGTGCCAGCAGCGTCTTGCCCCGGACTAGCGGACTAGGCTACGAGCAGTACTTC.

The V and J genes are TRBV30 and TRBJ2-5; 10 positions match TRBD2. J lost 4 bases, V lost 0 bases, and 5 bases had no gene match. Germline CDR1 and CDR2: GTSNPN and SVGIG (reference sequence). CDR3 length: 15 amino acids. The CDR3 loop reads CAWSVASGSGETQYF. DNA of the CDR3: TGTGCCTGGAGTGTAGCTAGCGGGAGCGGAGAGACCCAGTACTTC.

The V call is TRBV6-5, the J call TRBJ1-4; D uncertain. V shed 5 bases and J shed 1 base, with 8 bases lying between them. CDR3 size: 14 residues. Germline lookup yields CDR1 MNHEY and CDR2 SVGAGI. Written as DNA, the CDR3 is TGTGCCAGCAGTCTGCGGGGAACTAATGAAAAACTGTTTTTT. Translating gives CASSLRGTNEKLFF.

This clone showed up just once. This rearrangement joins TRBV29-1 to TRBJ1-2; D gene uncertain. Germline lookup yields CDR1 SQVTM and CDR2 ANQGSEA. The germline V and J ends were trimmed by 6 bases and 3 bases, with 11 bases remaining between them. This CDR3 is built from 12 residues. The CDR3 loop reads CSVNPADYGYTF. CDR3 DNA sequence: TGCAGCGTAAACCCAGCCGACTATGGCTACACCTTC.

V is TRBV10-3 and J is TRBJ2-2, with D maybe TRBD2 (5 bases). The CDR3 is made up of 14 amino acids. Per germline, CDR1 ENHRY and CDR2 SYGVKD. Deletions cut 7 bases from V and 1 base from J, with 10 bases between. This CDR3 is CAINGLMNTGELFF. As DNA, the CDR3 is TGTGCCATCAACGGACTTATGAACACCGGGGAGCTGTTTTTT.

This rearrangement joins TRBV6-1 to TRBJ2-7; D may match TRBD1 or TRBD2 (5 bases each). Germline V gives CDR1 MNHNS, CDR2 SASEGT. V was cut by 1 base and J by 2 bases, with 9 bases left in between. The CDR3 runs to 14 residues. The DNA of the CDR3 is TGTGCCAGCAGTGAAGGGGGACGGACCTACGAGCAGTACTTC. It is translated as CASSEGGRTYEQYF.

The chain employs TRBV5-6 and TRBJ2-1; perhaps TRBD2 as D (5 bases). CDR3 length: 16 residues. Deletions cut 0 bases from V and 0 bases from J, with 10 bases between. CDR1 and CDR2 from the germline V gene are SGHDT and YYEEEE. CDR3 DNA: TGTGCCAGCAGCTTGGTCAGCGGCCTCTCCTACAATGAGCAGTTCTTC. Protein sequence: CASSLVSGLSYNEQFF.

On this clone: The junction shows a germline mismatch at one end, possibly a read error. V and J are TRBV28 and TRBJ1-4; 8 bases map to TRBD1. The CDR3 extends over 14 amino acids. In germline, CDR1 is MDHEN, CDR2 SYDVKM. Here the CDR3 reads CASNLSGQDWGGFF. Here the CDR3 DNA reads TGTGCCAGCAATTTATCGGGACAGGATTGGGGCGGGTTTTTT. Full variable domain (remainder filled in from reference TRBV28 and TRBJ1-4): DVKVTQSSRYLVKRTGEKVFLECVQDMDHENMFWYRQDPGLGLRLIYFSYDVKMKEKGDIPEGYSVSREKKERFSLILESASTNQTSMYLCASNLSGQDWGGFFGSGTQLSVL.

This chain joins TRBV6-6 and TRBJ2-5, with a weak D call TRBD1 (5 bases). The CDR3 is made up of 15 amino acids. The ends were cut back, 1 base at V and 2 bases at J, with 11 bases in the middle. The V gene's germline CDR1 is MNHNY and CDR2 SVGAGI (reference sequence). In nucleotides, the CDR3 is TGTGCCAGCAGTTACTATGCCGACAGTCAAGAGACCCAGTACTTC. Protein sequence: CASSYYADSQETQYF.

Concerning this clone itself: One junction end does not reproduce the germline sequence, and a read error may be involved. V gene TRBV28 combines with J gene TRBJ1-6, with D possibly being TRBD1 (5 bases). The CDR3 spans 12 residues. Germline V gives CDR1 MDHEN, CDR2 SYDVKM. The DNA for the CDR3 is TGTGCCAGCAGTTTAAACTGGGACCCCACTGTCTTT. This gives the protein CASSLNWDPTVF.

The chain is built from TRBV6-6 and TRBJ1-1; a possible D gene is TRBD1 (6 bases). The V and J ends lost 2 bases and 1 base respectively, with 14 bases between them. The CDR3 contains 16 residues. CDR1 is MNHNY, CDR2 SVGAGI, per germline (reference sequence). This chain's CDR3 is CASSYGGGGTNTEAFF. The CDR3 DNA reads as TGTGCCAGCAGTTACGGGGGCGGCGGTACGAACACTGAAGCTTTCTTT.

The chain recombines TRBV3-1 (or the pseudogene TRBV3-2) with TRBJ1-5; 9 nucleotides agree with TRBD1. The J segment lost 6 bases and the V segment lost 3 bases, leaving 0 bases of the junction unmatched. Germline CDR1 and CDR2: LGHDT and YNNKEL (reference sequence). CDR3 length equals 13 residues. The CDR3 reads CASSQDRGQPQHF. The CDR3 DNA reads as TGTGCCAGCAGCCAGGACAGGGGTCAGCCCCAGCATTTT.

With regard to this clone: Other DNA sequences in this specimen translate into the identical CDR3. This rearrangement joins TRBV12-3 or TRBV12-4 to TRBJ2-7; 7 bases are a match to TRBD1. The V gene end was trimmed by 3 bases and the J gene end by 4 bases; junction bases not matched to a gene: 3. This CDR3 has 13 amino acids. The CDR3: CASSFSRGYEQYF. CDR3 DNA: TGTGCCAGCAGTTTCTCCAGGGGGTACGAGCAGTACTTC.